This T cell receptor beta chain is from a study of regulatory T cells in long-lasting Graves disease. This clonotype has at least ten counts. Time point meaning: newly diagnosed GD, antithyroid drugs for less than 3 months. The authors made the TCR library using RNA they extracted from PBMCs. Patients were enrolled at an endocrinology department in Xi'an, China. Unmatched junction bases numbered 7, after V lost 3 bases and J lost 2 bases. The CDR3 spans 16 residues. Germline assignment: CDR1 DFQATT and CDR2 SNEGSKA (reference sequence). Researchers made TCR beta libraries by using iRepertoire HTBI primers and running Arm-PCR on CDR3 regions. TCRdb reprocessed the multiplex PCR reads via MiXCR and lists one record per CDR3 protein. The sample lists approximately 210,000 distinct CDR3 sequences; around 20% were seen once.

The V call is TRBV20-1, the J call TRBJ2-1; 10 nucleotides agree with TRBD1. The sample consisted of peripheral blood mononuclear cells (PBMCs), taken at new diagnosis, from a patient treated with antithyroid drugs. The sequence was collected from a female donor with Graves disease. CDR3 bases: TGCAGTGCTAGGCGGACAGGGGGGGGCACCTACAATGAGCAGTTCTTC. Residues: CSARRTGGGTYNEQFF.